The source of this T cell receptor (beta chain) is a study of beta chain features in type 1 diabetes. Study details: The number of sorted cells examined across all samples was around 110 million.

Trimming cost V 5 bases and J 3 bases, with 11 bases left between them. The germline gives CDR1 SNHLY, CDR2 FYNNEI. This CDR3 spans 13 amino acids. This clone was recorded a few times. The antigen is unknown. All of the isolated RNA was reverse transcribed, so expressed TCRB transcripts were sequenced. Sequencing of naive, central memory and regulatory T cell samples gave an average of around 3.6 million reads. Profiled with immunoSEQ multiplex PCR; TCRdb holds only in-frame clones, not every one. The table lists hundreds of thousands of clones, more than 12% of them singletons. Whole-study results and caveats: Shorter TCRB CDR3s, moderately but significantly so, were found in Type 1 diabetes patients in all four CD4+ subsets. Possible PCR preference for shorter templates applied equally to patients and controls. Relative to healthy donors, patients appeared to have naive, central memory and Treg TCRB repertoires that were more similar.

This rearrangement joins TRBV2 to TRBJ2-7, with D unresolved. This sequence was found in a young man with type 1 diabetes. The source material was naive CD4+ T cells from blood. CDR3 DNA: TGTGCCAGCAGTCGTCGGGCTAACTACGAGCAGTACTTC. It yields the protein CASSRRANYEQYF.